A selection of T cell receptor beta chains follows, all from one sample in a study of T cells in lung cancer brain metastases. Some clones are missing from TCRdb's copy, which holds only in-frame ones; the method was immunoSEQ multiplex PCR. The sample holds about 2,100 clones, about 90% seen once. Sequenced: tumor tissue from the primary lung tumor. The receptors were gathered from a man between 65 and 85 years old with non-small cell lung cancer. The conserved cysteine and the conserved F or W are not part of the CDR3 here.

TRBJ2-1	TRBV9	ASSGGGADEQF
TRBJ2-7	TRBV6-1	ASSASPGLDSP
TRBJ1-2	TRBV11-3	ASSPGVSYGYT
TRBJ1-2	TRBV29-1	SVTGTGAMWYT
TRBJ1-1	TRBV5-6	ASSLVRKNTEAF
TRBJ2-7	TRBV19	ASSSPGYSIYEQY
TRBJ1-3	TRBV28	ASFNRGRLLIGNTIY
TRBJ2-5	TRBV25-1	ASSEWAGRTANKETQY
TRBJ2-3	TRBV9	ASSATDGGSDTQY
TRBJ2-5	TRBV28	ASIPLGGRGGETQY
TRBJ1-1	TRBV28	ASSLVAGSGANTEAF
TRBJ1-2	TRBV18	ASSPPGTGEIYGYT
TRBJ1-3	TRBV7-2	ASSLANRVGNTIY
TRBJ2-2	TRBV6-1	ASSELTGGELF
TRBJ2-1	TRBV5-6	ASSASGGAHHEQF
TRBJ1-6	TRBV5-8	ASSNRPDLNSPLH
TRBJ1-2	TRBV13	ASSALQGNYGYT
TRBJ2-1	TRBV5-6	ASSLGGGLSSYNEQF
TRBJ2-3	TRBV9	ASSQQGPSTDTQY
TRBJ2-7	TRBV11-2	ASSFGGASSEQY
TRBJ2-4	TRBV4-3	ASSQEVAMRAKNIQY
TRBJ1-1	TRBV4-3	ASSQDKSGGAAEAF